This entry describes one T cell receptor beta chain. Antigen unknown. These data originate in a study of T-cell memory formation after mild COVID-19. Study in general: TCR clusters were largely donor specific.

TCRdb passed the 5' RACE reads through MiXCR, listing each CDR3 protein once. The sample shows under 110,000 distinct CDR3 sequences, about a sixth of them seen only once. Whole-study results and caveats: Contracting clones from day 15 to 85 showed balanced CD4/CD8; later expanders favored CD4+. Most CD4+ clones that shrank were in CM and EM, while CD8+ ones turned up in EMRA.

V lost 0 bases to trimming and J lost 1 base, with 9 bases between them. Germline CDR1 is SGHDT and CDR2 is YYEEEE. The CDR3 contains 15 residues. The clonotype comes from an adult woman who had mild COVID-19 (a few samples of this study predate the infection). Cell type and time point are not known. The V call is TRBV5-6, the J call TRBJ2-3, with D uncertain. Sequencing input: PBMCs or a T cell subset sorted from them (not recorded which). DNA for the CDR3: TGTGCCAGCAGCTTGGAAGATGTTGGCACAGATACGCAGTATTTT. It codes for CASSLEDVGTDTQYF.